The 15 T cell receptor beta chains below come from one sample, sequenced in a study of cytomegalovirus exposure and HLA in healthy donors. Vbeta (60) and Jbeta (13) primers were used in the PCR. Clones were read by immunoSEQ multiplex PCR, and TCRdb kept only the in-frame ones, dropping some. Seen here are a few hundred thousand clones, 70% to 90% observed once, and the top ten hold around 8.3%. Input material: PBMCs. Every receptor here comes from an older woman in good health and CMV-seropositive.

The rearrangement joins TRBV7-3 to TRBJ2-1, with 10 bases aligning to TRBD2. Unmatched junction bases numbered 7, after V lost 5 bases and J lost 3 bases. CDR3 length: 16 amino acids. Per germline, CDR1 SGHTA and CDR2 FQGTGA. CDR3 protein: CASSPSSGSIYNEQFF. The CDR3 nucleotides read TGTGCCAGCAGCCCATCTAGCGGGAGTATCTACAATGAGCAGTTCTTC.

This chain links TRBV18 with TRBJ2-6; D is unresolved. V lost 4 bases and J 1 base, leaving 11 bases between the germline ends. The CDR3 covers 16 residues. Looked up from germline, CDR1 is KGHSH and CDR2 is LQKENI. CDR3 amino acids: CASSLSQVSGANVLTF. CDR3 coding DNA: TGTGCCAGCTCACTCTCTCAGGTTTCTGGGGCCAACGTCCTGACTTTC.

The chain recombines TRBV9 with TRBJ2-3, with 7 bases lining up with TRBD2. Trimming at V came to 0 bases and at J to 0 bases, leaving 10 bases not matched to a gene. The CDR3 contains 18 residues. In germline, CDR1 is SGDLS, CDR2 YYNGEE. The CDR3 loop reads CASSVGTSAFASTDTQYF. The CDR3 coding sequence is TGTGCCAGCAGCGTAGGTACTAGCGCCTTTGCTAGCACAGATACGCAGTATTTT.

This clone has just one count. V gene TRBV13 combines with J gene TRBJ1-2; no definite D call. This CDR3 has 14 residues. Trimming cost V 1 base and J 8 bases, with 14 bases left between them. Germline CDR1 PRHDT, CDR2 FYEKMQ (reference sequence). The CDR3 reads CASSLERSQHGYTF. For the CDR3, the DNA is TGTGCCAGCAGCTTAGAACGGAGCCAGCACGGCTACACCTTC.

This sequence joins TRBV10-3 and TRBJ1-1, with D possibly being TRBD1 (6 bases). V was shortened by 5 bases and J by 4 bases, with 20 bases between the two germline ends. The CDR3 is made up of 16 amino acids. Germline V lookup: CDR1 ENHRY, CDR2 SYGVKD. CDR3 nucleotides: TGTGCCATCAGTCGTTCCTACAGGGATGGAAGCACTGAAGCTTTCTTT. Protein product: CAISRSYRDGSTEAFF.

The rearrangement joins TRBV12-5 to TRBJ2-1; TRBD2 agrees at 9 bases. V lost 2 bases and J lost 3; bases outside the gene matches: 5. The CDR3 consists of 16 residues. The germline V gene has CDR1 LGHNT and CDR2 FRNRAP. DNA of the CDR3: TGTGCTAGTGGTTTGCCGAAGCGGGAGGACTACAATGAGCAGTTCTTC. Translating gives CASGLPKREDYNEQFF.

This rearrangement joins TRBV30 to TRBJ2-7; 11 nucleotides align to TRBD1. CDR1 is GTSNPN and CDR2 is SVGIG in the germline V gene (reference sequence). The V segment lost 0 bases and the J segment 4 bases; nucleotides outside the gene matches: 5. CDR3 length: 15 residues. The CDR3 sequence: CAWSVRGTGGYEQYF. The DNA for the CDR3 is TGTGCCTGGAGTGTACGGGGGACAGGGGGATACGAGCAGTACTTC.

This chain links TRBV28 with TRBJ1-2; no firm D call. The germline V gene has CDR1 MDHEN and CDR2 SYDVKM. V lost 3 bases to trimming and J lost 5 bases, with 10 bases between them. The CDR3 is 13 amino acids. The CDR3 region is CASSFFQAYGYTF. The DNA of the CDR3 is TGTGCCAGCAGTTTCTTTCAGGCTTATGGCTACACCTTC.

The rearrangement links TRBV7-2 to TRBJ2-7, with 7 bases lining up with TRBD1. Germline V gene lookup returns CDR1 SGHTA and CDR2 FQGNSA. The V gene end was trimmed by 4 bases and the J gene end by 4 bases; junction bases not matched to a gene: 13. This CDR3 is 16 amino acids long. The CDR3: CASSWGPDRRKYEQYF. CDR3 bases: TGTGCCAGCAGCTGGGGCCCGGACAGGAGAAAATACGAGCAGTACTTC. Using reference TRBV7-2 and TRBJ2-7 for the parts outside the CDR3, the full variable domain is GAGVSQSPSNKVTEKGKDVELRCDPISGHTALYWYRQSLGQGLEFLIYFQGNSAPDKSGLPSDRFSAERTGGSVSTLTIQRTQQEDSAVYLCASSWGPDRRKYEQYFGPGTRLTVT.

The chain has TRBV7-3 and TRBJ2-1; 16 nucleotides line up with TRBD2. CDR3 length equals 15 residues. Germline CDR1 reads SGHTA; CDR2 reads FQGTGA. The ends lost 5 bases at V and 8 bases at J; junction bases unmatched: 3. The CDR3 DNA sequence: TGTGCCAGCAGCAGCGGGACTAGCGGGAGGGATGAGCAGTTCTTC. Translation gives CASSSGTSGRDEQFF.

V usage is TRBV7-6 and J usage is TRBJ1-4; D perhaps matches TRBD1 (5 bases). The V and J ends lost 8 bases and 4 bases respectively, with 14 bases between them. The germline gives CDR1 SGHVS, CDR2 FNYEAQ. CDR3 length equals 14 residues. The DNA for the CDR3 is TGTGCCAGCTCTAAGGGACTGAATAATGAAAAACTGTTTTTT. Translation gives CASSKGLNNEKLFF.

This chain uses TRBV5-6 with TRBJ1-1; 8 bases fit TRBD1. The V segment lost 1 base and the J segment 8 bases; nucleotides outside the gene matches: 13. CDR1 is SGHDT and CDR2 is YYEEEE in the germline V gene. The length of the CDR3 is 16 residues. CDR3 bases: TGTGCCAGCAGCTTGTTAGATCCAGGGGGCAACGGGGAAGCTTTCTTT. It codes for CASSLLDPGGNGEAFF.

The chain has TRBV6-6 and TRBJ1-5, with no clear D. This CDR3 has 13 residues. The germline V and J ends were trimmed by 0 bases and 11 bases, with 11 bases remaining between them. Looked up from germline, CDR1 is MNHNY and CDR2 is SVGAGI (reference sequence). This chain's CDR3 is CASSYSGKPTQHF. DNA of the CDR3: TGTGCCAGCAGTTACTCGGGCAAGCCGACCCAGCATTTT.

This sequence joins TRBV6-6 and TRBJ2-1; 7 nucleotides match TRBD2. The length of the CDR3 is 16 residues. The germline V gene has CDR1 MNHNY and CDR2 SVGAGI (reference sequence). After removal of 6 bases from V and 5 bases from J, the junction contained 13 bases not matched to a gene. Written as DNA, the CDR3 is TGTGCCAGCAGACAAAGAGCGGGGAATGTAGACAATGAGCAGTTCTTC. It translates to CASRQRAGNVDNEQFF.

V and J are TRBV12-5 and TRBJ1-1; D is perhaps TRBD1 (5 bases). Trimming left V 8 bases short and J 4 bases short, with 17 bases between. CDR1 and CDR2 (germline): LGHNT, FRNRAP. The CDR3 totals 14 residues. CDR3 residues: CASTPGVVGTEAFF. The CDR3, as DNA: TGTGCTAGTACTCCGGGGGTCGTAGGCACTGAAGCTTTCTTT.